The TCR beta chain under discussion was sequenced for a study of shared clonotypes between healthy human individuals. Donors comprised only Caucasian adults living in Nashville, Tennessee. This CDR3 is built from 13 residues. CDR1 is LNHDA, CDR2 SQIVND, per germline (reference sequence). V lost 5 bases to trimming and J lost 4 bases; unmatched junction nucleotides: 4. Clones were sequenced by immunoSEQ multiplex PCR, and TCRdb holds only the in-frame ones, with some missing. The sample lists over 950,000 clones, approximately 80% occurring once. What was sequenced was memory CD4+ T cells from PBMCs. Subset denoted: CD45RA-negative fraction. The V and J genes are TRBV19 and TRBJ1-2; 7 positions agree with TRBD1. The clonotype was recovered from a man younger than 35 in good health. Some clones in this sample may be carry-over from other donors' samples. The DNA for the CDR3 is TGTGCCAGTAGTCAGGGGGGAGTCTATGGCTACACCTTC. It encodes CASSQGGVYGYTF.